This T cell receptor (beta chain) was observed in a study of blood T cell repertoires in COVID-19. TCRdb's table, derived via immunoSEQ multiplex PCR, lists solely in-frame clones and lacks some. The repertoire holds 250,000 to 300,000 clones, with about nine tenths as singletons. Patients of the Seattle cohort, enrolled during active infection, were followed longitudinally. V lost 1 base to trimming and J lost 9 bases; unmatched junction nucleotides: 9. CDR1 and CDR2 (germline): SGHVS, FQNEAQ. The CDR3 length is 16 residues. The rearrangement uses TRBV7-8 and TRBJ2-1; TRBD2 agrees at 10 bases. Sequencing was performed on peripheral blood. The clonotype comes from a woman aged 45 to 65 with COVID-19, enrolled during active disease. CDR3 sequence (DNA): TGTGCCAGCAGCTTAGTATCGAGCGGGAGGGGCGGTGAGCAGTTCTTC. It encodes CASSLVSSGRGGEQFF.